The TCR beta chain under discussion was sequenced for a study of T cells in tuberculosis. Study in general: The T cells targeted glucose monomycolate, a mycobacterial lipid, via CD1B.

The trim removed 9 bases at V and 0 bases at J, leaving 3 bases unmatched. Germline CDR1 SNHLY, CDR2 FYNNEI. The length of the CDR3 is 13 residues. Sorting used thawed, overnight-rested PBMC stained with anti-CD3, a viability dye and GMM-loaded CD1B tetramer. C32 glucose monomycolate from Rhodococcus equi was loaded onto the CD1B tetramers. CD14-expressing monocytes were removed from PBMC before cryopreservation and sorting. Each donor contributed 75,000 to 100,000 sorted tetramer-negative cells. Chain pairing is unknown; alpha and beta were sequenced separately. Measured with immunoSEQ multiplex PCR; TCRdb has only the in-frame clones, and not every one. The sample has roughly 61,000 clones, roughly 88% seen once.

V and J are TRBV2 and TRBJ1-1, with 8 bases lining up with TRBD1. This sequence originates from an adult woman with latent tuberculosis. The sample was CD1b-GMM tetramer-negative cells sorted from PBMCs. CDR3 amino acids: CARQTGVNTEAFF. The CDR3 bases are TGTGCCAGACAGACAGGGGTGAACACTGAAGCTTTCTTT.